This entry lists 9 T cell receptor beta chains sequenced from one sample in a study of OX40 agonist ivuxolimab in advanced cancers. Measured with immunoSEQ multiplex PCR; TCRdb has only the in-frame clones, and not every one. The table lists 50,000 to 65,000 clones, around four fifths of them singletons, with roughly 0.66% in the top ten. Material: CD4+ or CD8+ T cells sorted from blood, obtained in a trial of the OX40 agonist ivuxolimab. The receptors were sampled from an adult with an advanced solid tumor such as melanoma, head and neck, liver or kidney cancer.

The rearrangement uses TRBV19 and TRBJ2-3, with 7 bases lining up with TRBD2. Germline loops: CDR1 LNHDA, CDR2 SQIVND (reference sequence). The CDR3 contains 16 residues. Trimming removed 1 base from V and 3 bases from J; junction bases left unmatched: 7. CDR3 sequence (DNA): TGTGCCAGTAGTATAGGGGGCGGGGGAGGTACAGATACGCAGTATTTT. It yields the protein CASSIGGGGGTDTQYF.

J is TRBJ2-7 and V is TRBV6-5; D is possibly TRBD1 (6 bases). CDR3 size: 14 residues. With 5 bases removed from V and 5 bases from J, the gap between germline ends came to 16 bases. Per germline, CDR1 MNHEY and CDR2 SVGAGI. The CDR3 protein is CASSNPAGVNEQYF. The CDR3 DNA reads TGTGCCAGCAGTAACCCGGCAGGGGTGAACGAGCAGTACTTC.

The chain couples TRBV28 to TRBJ1-3; weak D call: TRBD1 (6 bases). The CDR3 consists of 15 residues. V dropped 5 bases and J dropped 0 bases, with 11 bases sitting between them. The germline gives CDR1 MDHEN, CDR2 SYDVKM. CDR3: CASSAGGHSGNTIYF. The CDR3 nucleotides are TGTGCCAGCAGTGCGGGGGGACACTCTGGAAACACCATATATTTT. Full variable domain (remainder filled in from reference TRBV28 and TRBJ1-3): DVKVTQSSRYLVKRTGEKVFLECVQDMDHENMFWYRQDPGLGLRLIYFSYDVKMKEKGDIPEGYSVSREKKERFSLILESASTNQTSMYLCASSAGGHSGNTIYFGEGSWLTVV.

The genes are TRBV7-2 and TRBJ1-4; D not resolved. CDR1 is SGHTA and CDR2 is FQGNSA in the germline V gene. This CDR3 spans 13 amino acids. V was cut by 1 base and J by 4 bases, with 4 bases left in between. This CDR3 reads CASSLGVNEKLFF. In DNA form, the CDR3 reads TGTGCCAGCAGCTTAGGGGTTAATGAAAAACTGTTTTTT.

This clone was counted between two and nine times. The rearrangement uses TRBV28 and TRBJ2-1; 8 nucleotides match TRBD1. The CDR3 is 15 amino acids. Germline V gene lookup returns CDR1 MDHEN and CDR2 SYDVKM. V trimming: 3 bases; J trimming: 6 bases; junction bases outside the gene matches: 7. CDR3 bases: TGTGCCAGCAGTTTGGCAGGGGGCGGGGTCAATGAGCAGTTCTTC. Translating gives CASSLAGGGVNEQFF.

This clone was detected only a few times. The gene calls are TRBV18 and TRBJ1-1, with D uncertain. The V end lost 2 bases, the J end lost 7 bases, and 8 bases lay between the germline ends. The CDR3 has 12 residues. Germline CDR1 reads KGHSH; CDR2 reads LQKENI. The CDR3 region is CASSPSSGEAFF. Here the CDR3 DNA reads TGTGCCAGCTCACCATCTTCAGGTGAAGCTTTCTTT.

V usage is TRBV7-2 and J usage is TRBJ1-5, with D possibly TRBD1 on 5 matching bases. This CDR3 is 16 amino acids long. V was shortened by 2 bases and J by 1 base, with 12 bases between the two germline ends. From germline, CDR1 is SGHTA and CDR2 FQGNSA. The CDR3 region has the DNA TGTGCCAGCAGCTTATTTGGAGGGGCGAGCAATCAGCCCCAGCATTTT. This translates into CASSLFGGASNQPQHF.

Only one count was recorded for this clone. The genes are TRBV14 and TRBJ2-1, with no clear D. The germline gives CDR1 SGHDN, CDR2 FVKESK. The CDR3 contains 13 residues. Trimming removed 0 bases from V and 9 bases from J, with 9 bases in between. The CDR3 DNA follows: TGTGCCAGCAGCCAAGAAAGGGTGAGTGAGCAGTTCTTC. Translating gives CASSQERVSEQFF.

The chain combines TRBV19 with TRBJ2-1, with 12 bases matching TRBD2. The germline CDR1 and CDR2 sequences are LNHDA and SQIVND (reference sequence). The CDR3 loop spans 17 amino acids. V shed 5 bases and J 0 bases; nucleotides not matched to a gene: 5. For the CDR3, the DNA is TGTGCCAGTAGTGACAGACTAGCGGGGGCCTCCTACAATGAGCAGTTCTTC. Protein sequence: CASSDRLAGASYNEQFF.